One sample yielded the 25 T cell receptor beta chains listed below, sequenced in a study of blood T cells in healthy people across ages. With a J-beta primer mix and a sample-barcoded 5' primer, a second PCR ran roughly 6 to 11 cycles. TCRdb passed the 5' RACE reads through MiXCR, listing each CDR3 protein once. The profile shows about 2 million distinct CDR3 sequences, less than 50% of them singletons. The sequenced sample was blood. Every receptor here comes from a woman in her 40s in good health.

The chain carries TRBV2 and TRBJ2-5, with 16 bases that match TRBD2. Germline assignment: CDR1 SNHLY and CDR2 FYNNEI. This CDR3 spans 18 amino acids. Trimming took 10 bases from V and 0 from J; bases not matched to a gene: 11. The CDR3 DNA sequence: TGTGCCACAACCCCCGGGACTAGCGGGGGGGTAAACCAAGAGACCCAGTACTTC. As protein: CATTPGTSGGVNQETQYF.

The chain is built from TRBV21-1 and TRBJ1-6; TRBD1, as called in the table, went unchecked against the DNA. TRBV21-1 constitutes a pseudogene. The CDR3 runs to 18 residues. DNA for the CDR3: TGTGCCAGCAGCGCTTTACAGGGATTGGAATCCTATAATTCACCCCTCCACTTT. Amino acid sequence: CASSALQGLESYNSPLHF.

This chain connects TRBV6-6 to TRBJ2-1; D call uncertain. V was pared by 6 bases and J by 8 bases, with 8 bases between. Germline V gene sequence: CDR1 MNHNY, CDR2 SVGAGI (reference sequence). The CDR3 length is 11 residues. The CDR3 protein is CASRYFDEQFF. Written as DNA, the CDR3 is TGTGCCAGCAGGTATTTCGATGAGCAGTTCTTC.

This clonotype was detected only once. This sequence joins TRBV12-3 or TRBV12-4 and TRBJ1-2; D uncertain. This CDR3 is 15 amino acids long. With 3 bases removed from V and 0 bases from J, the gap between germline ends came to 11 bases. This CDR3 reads CASSLVTNSNYGYTF. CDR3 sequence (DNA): TGTGCCAGCAGTTTGGTGACCAACTCTAACTATGGCTACACCTTC.

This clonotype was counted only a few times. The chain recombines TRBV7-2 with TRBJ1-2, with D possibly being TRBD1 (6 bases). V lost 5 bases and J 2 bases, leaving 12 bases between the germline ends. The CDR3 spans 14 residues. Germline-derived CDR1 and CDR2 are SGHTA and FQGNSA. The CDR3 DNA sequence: TGTGCCAGCAGCACCCACCAGGGGAACTATGGCTACACCTTC. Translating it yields CASSTHQGNYGYTF.

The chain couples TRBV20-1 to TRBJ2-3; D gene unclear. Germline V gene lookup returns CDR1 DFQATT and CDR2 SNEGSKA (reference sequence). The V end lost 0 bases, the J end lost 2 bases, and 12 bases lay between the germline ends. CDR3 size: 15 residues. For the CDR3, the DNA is TGCAGTGCTAGAGATCGGGCAGGATACACAGATACGCAGTATTTT. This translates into CSARDRAGYTDTQYF.

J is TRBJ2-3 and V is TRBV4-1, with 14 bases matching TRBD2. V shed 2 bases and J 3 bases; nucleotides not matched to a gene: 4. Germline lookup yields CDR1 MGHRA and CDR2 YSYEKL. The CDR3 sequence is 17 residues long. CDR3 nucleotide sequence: TGCGCCAGCAGCCAACTGCGGACTAGCGGGGGGACAGATACGCAGTATTTT. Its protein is CASSQLRTSGGTDTQYF.

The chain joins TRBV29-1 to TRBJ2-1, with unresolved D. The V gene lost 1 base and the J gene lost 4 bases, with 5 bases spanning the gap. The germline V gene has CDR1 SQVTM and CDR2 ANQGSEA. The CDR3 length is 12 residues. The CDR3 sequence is CSVEADYNEQFF. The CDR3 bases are TGCAGCGTTGAAGCAGATTACAATGAGCAGTTCTTC.

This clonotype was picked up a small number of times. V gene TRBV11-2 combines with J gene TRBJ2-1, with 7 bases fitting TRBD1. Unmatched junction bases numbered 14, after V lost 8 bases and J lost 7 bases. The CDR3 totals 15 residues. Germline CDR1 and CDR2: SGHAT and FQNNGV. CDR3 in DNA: TGTGCCAGCGGCACACGACAGGGTCGTTGGAATGAGCAGTTCTTC. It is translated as CASGTRQGRWNEQFF.

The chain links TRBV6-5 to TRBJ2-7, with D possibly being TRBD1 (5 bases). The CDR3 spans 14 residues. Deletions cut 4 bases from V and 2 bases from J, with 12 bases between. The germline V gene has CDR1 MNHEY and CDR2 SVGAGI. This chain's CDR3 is CASSSRAPPYEQYF. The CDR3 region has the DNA TGTGCCAGCAGTTCCAGGGCCCCCCCCTACGAGCAGTACTTC.

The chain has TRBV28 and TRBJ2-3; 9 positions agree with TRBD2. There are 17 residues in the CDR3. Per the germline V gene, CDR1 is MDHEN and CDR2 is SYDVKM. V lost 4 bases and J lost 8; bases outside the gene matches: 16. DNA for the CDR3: TGTGCCAGCAGTTATGTAACCGGGACTAGCAGGGCGGTTACGCAGTATTTT. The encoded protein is CASSYVTGTSRAVTQYF.

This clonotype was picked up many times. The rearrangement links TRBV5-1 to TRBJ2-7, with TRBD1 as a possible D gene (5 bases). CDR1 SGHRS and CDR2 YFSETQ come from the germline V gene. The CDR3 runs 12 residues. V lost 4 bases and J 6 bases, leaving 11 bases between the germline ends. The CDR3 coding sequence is TGCGCCAGCAGCACTGACAGCCCCGAGCAGTACTTC. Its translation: CASSTDSPEQYF.

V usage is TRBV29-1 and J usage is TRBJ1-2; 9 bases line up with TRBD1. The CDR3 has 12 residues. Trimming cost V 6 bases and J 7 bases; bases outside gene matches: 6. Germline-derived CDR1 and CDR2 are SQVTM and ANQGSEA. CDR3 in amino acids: CSVNRGQGGYTF. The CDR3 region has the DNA TGCAGCGTAAACAGGGGGCAAGGTGGCTACACCTTC.

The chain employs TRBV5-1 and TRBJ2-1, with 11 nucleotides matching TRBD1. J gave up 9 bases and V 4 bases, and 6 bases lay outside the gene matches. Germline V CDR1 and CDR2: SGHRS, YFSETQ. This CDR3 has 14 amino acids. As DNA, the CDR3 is TGCGCCAGCAGCCCGGGACAGGGGGGTGGTGAGCAGTTCTTC. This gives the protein CASSPGQGGGEQFF.

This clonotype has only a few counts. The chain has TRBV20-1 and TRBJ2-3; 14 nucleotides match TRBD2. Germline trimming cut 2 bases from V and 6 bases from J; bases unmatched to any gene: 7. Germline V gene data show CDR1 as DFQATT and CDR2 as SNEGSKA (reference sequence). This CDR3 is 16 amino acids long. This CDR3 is CSARLGLAGGRDTQYF. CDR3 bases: TGCAGTGCTAGACTCGGACTAGCGGGGGGCCGGGATACGCAGTATTTT.

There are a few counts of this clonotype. CDR3 in DNA: TGCAGTGCTAGCGAGACTAGCCGCCTAGCCAAAAACATTCAGTACTTC. This gives the protein CSASETSRLAKNIQYF. The chain uses TRBV20-1 and TRBJ2-4; 7 bases are a match to TRBD2. V was pared by 3 bases and J by 0 bases, with 8 bases of the junction left unmatched. Per germline, CDR1 DFQATT and CDR2 SNEGSKA (reference sequence). CDR3 length: 16 residues.

CDR3 residues: CASSFGSDMGTANGYTF. In DNA, the CDR3 is TGCGCCAGCAGCTTTGGTTCCGACATGGGGACCGCGAATGGCTACACCTTC. The chain is built from TRBV5-1 and TRBJ1-2; tentatively, D is TRBD1 (5 bases). The CDR3 is 17 residues long. V was pared by 2 bases and J by 6 bases, with 23 bases between. CDR1 is SGHRS and CDR2 is YFSETQ in the germline V gene.

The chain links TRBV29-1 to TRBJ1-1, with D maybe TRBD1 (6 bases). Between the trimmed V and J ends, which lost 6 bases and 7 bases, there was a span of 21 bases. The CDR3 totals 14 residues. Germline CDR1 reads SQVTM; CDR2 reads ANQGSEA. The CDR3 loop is CSVSHLQGGSEAFF. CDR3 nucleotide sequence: TGCAGCGTCTCCCACCTACAAGGGGGAAGTGAAGCTTTCTTT.

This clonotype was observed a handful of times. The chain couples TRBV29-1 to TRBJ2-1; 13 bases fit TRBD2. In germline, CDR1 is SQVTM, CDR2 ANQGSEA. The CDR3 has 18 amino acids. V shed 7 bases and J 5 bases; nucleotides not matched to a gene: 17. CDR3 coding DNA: TGCAGCGCTTACTTCGGTCTTGGGACTAGCGGGGTACACAATGAGCAGTTCTTC. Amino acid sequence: CSAYFGLGTSGVHNEQFF.

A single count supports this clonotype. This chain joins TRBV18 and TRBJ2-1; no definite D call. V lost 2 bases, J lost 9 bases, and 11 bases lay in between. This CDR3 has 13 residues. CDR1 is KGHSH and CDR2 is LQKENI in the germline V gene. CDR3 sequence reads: CASSPIDQAEQFF. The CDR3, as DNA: TGTGCCAGCTCACCAATAGATCAGGCTGAGCAGTTCTTC. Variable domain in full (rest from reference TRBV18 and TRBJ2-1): NAGVMQNPRHLVRRRGQEARLRCSPMKGHSHVYWYRQLPEEGLKFMVYLQKENIIDESGMPKERFSAEFPKEGPSILRIQQVVRGDSAAYFCASSPIDQAEQFFGPGTRLTVL.

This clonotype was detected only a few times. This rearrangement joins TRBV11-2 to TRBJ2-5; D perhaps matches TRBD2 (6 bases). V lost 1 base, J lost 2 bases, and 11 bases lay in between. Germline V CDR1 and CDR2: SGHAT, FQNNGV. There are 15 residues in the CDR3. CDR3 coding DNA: TGTGCCAGCAGCTTAGGGGAGCGGGTACAAGAGACCCAGTACTTC. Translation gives CASSLGERVQETQYF.

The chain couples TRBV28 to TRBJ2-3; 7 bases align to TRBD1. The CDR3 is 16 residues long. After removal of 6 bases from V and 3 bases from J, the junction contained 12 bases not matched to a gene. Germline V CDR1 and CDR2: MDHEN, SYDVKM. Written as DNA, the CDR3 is TGTGCCAGCAGATCCACAGGGGCCGGGTGGACAGATACGCAGTATTTT. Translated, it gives CASRSTGAGWTDTQYF.

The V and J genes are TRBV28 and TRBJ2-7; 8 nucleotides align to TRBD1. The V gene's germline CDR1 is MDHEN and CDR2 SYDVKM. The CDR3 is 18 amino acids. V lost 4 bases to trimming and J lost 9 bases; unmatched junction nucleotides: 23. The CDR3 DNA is TGTGCCAGCAGTTCCACCCGCCTTGGACAGGGAAGTTCCCAGGGGCAGTACTTC. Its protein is CASSSTRLGQGSSQGQYF.

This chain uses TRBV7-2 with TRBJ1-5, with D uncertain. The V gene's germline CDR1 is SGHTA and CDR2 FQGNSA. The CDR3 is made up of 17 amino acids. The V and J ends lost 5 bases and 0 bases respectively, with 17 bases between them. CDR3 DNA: TGTGCCAGCAGCCAAGATCTCTGGGTCCATAGCAATCAGCCCCAGCATTTT. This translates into CASSQDLWVHSNQPQHF.

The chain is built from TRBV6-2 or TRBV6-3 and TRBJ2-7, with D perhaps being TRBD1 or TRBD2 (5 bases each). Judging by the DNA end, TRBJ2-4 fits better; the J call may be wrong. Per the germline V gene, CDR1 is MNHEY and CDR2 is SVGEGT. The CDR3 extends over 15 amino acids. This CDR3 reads CASSYEGQPENIQYF. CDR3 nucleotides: TGTGCCAGCAGTTACGAGGGGCAGCCCGAAAACATTCAGTACTTC.